The entry below describes one T cell receptor (beta chain). The target of this receptor is not known. Per-nucleotide qualities are absent, and no much larger clonotype sits a single base away. The data derive from a study of Tregs in tolerant kidney transplant recipients (dated by TCRdb to between 2018 and 2020). For context, the study as a whole: Other Treg samples came from a roughly three-day mixed lymphocyte reaction with belatacept, some followed by an approximately five-day donor restimulation, before sorting recipient CD4+CD25+CD127- cells. Antibodies distinguished recipient from donor cells when sorting primary belatacept mixed lymphocyte reaction cultures. The study used TCRbeta sequencing to identify donor-specific regulatory T cells before combined kidney and bone marrow transplantation, then tracked those cells after transplant. Several methods of expanding Tregs specific for an allogeneic donor were compared by TCRbeta repertoire sequencing in 3 healthy controls. General conclusions and limits of the study: The most biologically relevant and donor-specific TCRbeta repertoire appeared to be identified by expanding Tregs with activated donor B cells. Because only a small number of patients were included, the study had limitations, and the results will need to be validated in larger populations as well as under other immunosuppression protocols. Biological reproducibility was not directly addressed, though technical replication error appeared minimal.

Blood from healthy controls was obtained either as purchased buffy coats or from healthy volunteers. Healthy control blood was processed to PBMCs by Ficoll density gradient and cryopreserved, and patient PBMCs were collected before and after transplant. From the germline V gene, CDR1 is KGHSH and CDR2 is LQKENI. The CDR3 sequence holds 15 residues, the cysteine and phenylalanine included. The entry retains the CDR3 DNA only, 45 bases that are in frame from base 1. Trimming at the junction amounts to 2 bases on V and 0 bases on J, and the germline ends lie 10 bases apart. For TCRbeta CDR3 sequencing, genomic DNA from the sorted cells was extracted using the QIAGEN DNeasy Blood and Tissue Kit. High-throughput TCRbeta CDR3 sequencing was carried out commercially through immunoSEQ, with PCR amplification with bias correction and internal controls included. Processing in the source paper ran as follows. Unique productive TCRbeta sequences were defined by CDR3 nucleotide sequence when primers matched and otherwise by CDR3 amino acid sequence together with Vbeta and Jbeta genes. A sequence was defined as donor-reactive if the sequence was expanded at least 5-fold in CFSE-low cells compared with unstimulated cells and had a frequency of at least 0.01% in CFSE-low cells. Repertoire divergence was quantified by Jensen-Shannon divergence using the top 100 TCRbeta sequences ranked by frequency. For any sample with multiple sequencing runs, sorting error was corrected in each run separately before the runs were pooled. The table was pulled from immuneACCESS by TCRdb, which kept in-frame rearrangements only. Such tables lose some clones; where checked, under half of the loss comes from unresolved V genes, and the rest has no known cause. Clone size and V and J calls were adopted from that table, with D and trimming inferred from the DNA. The sample data list 15,000 to 20,000 clones, and roughly 65% of these were observed just once. The ten top clones hold 3% to 3.5% of the sample.

The specimen sequenced was Tregs from blood cultured with allogeneic cells. Rearrangement joined TRBV18 to TRBJ1-1; a weak D assignment points to TRBD1 (5 bases agree). This clonotype originated in a human donor in good health. The sequenced DNA: TGTGCCAGCTCACCAGGGGCGGGGATGAACACTGAAGCTTTCTTT. Translated, this is CASSPGAGMNTEAFF.